Reported below is one T cell receptor beta chain. Its cognate antigen has yet to be identified. No clone much larger than this one lies a single base away; base qualities are absent. The TCR beta CDR3 regions were amplified from the RNA transcripts. The first round of RT-PCR for the TCR CDR3 was performed with the HTBI primer set and the Qiagen OneStep RT-PCR kit. Libraries were constructed in a second round of multiplex PCR, after which size selection and purification were carried out. Paired-end sequencing of the libraries was performed with 100 bp reads on an Illumina HiSeq2000. The authors' analysis ran thus. Raw data were processed with SOAPnuke, discarding reads with adapters, uncalled bases, mean Phred below 15, or no exact constant-primer or identifier match. COPE v1.2.5 was used to merge high-quality paired reads, and clonotypes were defined as unique nucleotide sequences. MiTCR v1.1 was used to align the clonotypes against IMGT TRBV, TRBD and TRBJ reference segments. The analysis included only V-J combinations with a frequency above 0.0001, which together covered roughly 99% of the repertoires. The TCS score was defined as F50 (clonal expansion) divided by E x V (chaos), with BLOSUM62-based TCRdist calculated between CDR3 peptides within each V-J. Welch's t-statistics and random forest reduced 500 to 550 V-J features to 13, which were used in a naive Bayes classifier (R e1071). The raw public data were reprocessed by TCRdb itself: fastp quality trimming at Q25, MiXCR clonotype calling, in-frame beta chains only. Merged by CDR3 protein, the rows form single entries marked with the most common genes and DNA. What appears here as the V and J calls and clone size reflects TCRdb's work, not the paper's. The table for this sample lists approximately 480,000 distinct CDR3 sequences; under 25% of them were counted only once. Approximately 26% of the sample lies in the top ten.

The data originate from a study of T cells in Graves' hyperthyroidism and ophthalmopathy (dated by TCRdb to about 2019). Study-wide context: Peripheral blood was sampled at the time of initial diagnosis, prior to any treatment. The roughly 94 discovery patients were randomly divided into training and test sets at a 7:3 ratio. After blood sampling, hyperthyroidism patients were treated with methimazole at a starting dose of 30 mg daily, and ophthalmopathy patients were treated with high-dose intravenous methylprednisolone. An independent validation cohort of around 19 hyperthyroidism patients and 15 or so patients who later progressed to ophthalmopathy tested prospective prediction of ophthalmopathy. TCR Vbeta CDR3 sequencing of around 130 peripheral blood samples (43 ophthalmopathy, 75 to 80 hyperthyroidism and some 17 progressor patients) is reported in the paper. A discovery cohort of about a hundred patients, about 43 with Graves' ophthalmopathy and under 60 with stable Graves' hyperthyroidism, was used to find distinguishing TCR V-J signatures. The study also compared thyroid tissue and blood T-cell repertoires from five or six Graves' hyperthyroidism patients.

On the study overall, not on this receptor specifically: During validation, the model predicted progression to ophthalmopathy a median of around 7 months ahead of onset, with approximately 71% sensitivity and 72% to 85% specificity. Most expanded thyroid clonotypes (frequency above 0.001) were also detected in blood, suggesting blood repertoires may reflect thyroid immune responses. In cross-validation, a model built on a 13 V-J signature told ophthalmopathy apart from stable hyperthyroidism with approximately 90% sensitivity and approximately 81% specificity, and in testing the same model reached 80%/75%. No statistical method was used to set the sample size in advance, and investigators knew the group allocation.

A patient counted as having stable Graves' hyperthyroidism if no progression to ophthalmopathy occurred over 18 months of follow-up. Hyperthyroidism patients were newly diagnosed, had a disease duration of under 2 months, and were aged 18 to 65 years. The study excluded patients with uncontrolled infections, other autoimmune diseases, pregnancy or lactation. Diagnoses were based on clinical symptoms, serum thyroxine and TRAb, thyroid ultrasound and orbital computed tomography. PBMCs were isolated from 10 ml of fresh peripheral blood by Ficoll-Paque density gradient centrifugation. Trizol reagent was used to extract total RNA, and RNA quality was then checked on an Agilent 2100 Bioanalyzer. CDR1 is given as SGHAT and CDR2 as FQDESV, both from the germline V gene (reference sequence). Ends trimmed: V by 0 bases, J by 0 bases; bases unmatched to a gene: 14. The CDR3 runs 21 residues from the cysteine to the phenylalanine. This entry keeps only the CDR3 DNA: 63 bases, framed from base 1.

The sequence joins TRBV11-1 to TRBJ2-7; TRBD2 lines up with 13 middle nucleotides. The sequencing sample was made of blood. The sequence was collected from a man aged 18-30 years with Graves' hyperthyroidism. The DNA is as follows: TGTGCCAGCAGCTTAGCGGTGACTAGCGGGGGGAGAAAAACCTTCTCCTACGAGCAGTACTTC. Translated, it reads CASSLAVTSGGRKTFSYEQYF.